Below are 29 T cell receptor beta chains sequenced from a single sample in a study of T-cell reconstitution after alpha-beta-depleted transplantation in children. A TCRbeta library incorporating unique molecular identifiers was prepared. TCRdb redid the calling of the PCR reads with MiXCR, one entry per CDR3 protein. The sample contains a few hundred thousand distinct CDR3 sequences, roughly 13% of which appear only once. The material sequenced was PBMCs, mostly from graft donor cells, taken 360 days after TCRalphabeta/CD19-depleted stem cell transplant. The receptor source for this set is a male patient aged 10 to 17 who had a stem cell transplant for acute myeloid leukemia, so the T cells may come from the graft donor.

The chain recombines TRBV29-1 with TRBJ2-3, with 10 positions matching TRBD2. Germline V gives CDR1 SQVTM, CDR2 ANQGSEA. J gave up 2 bases and V 4 bases, and 9 bases lay outside the gene matches. The CDR3 contains 16 residues. Here the CDR3 DNA reads TGCAGCGTTGTTCAAACTAGCGGGACGTTCACAGATACGCAGTATTTT. It encodes CSVVQTSGTFTDTQYF.

There are many counts of this clonotype. This chain connects TRBV10-3 to TRBJ2-1, with TRBD2 matching over 8 bases. The CDR3 extends over 16 amino acids. Germline V gene lookup returns CDR1 ENHRY and CDR2 SYGVKD. With V trimmed by 3 bases and J by 4 bases, 8 bases remained unmatched. For the CDR3, the DNA is TGTGCCATCAGTGACCCCGGGACTAGGCGATACAATGAGCAGTTCTTC. Protein sequence: CAISDPGTRRYNEQFF.

The chain is built from TRBV24-1 and TRBJ2-1; 12 nucleotides agree with TRBD2. V lost 3 bases, J lost 3 bases, and 2 bases stayed unmatched. The CDR3 is made up of 16 amino acids. CDR1 is KGHDR, CDR2 SFDVKD, per germline. The CDR3 sequence is CATSDPTSGGYNEQFF. CDR3 sequence (DNA): TGTGCCACCAGTGATCCGACTAGCGGGGGCTACAATGAGCAGTTCTTC.

This clonotype was seen a few times. The chain links TRBV28 to TRBJ2-7; D ambiguous. Looked up from germline, CDR1 is MDHEN and CDR2 is SYDVKM. With 4 bases removed from V and 1 base from J, the gap between germline ends came to 14 bases. The CDR3 is 15 residues long. As DNA, the CDR3 is TGTGCCAGCAGTTGGGCCCGTGGCAGTTCCTACGAGCAGTACTTC. Encoded protein: CASSWARGSSYEQYF.

DNA for the CDR3: TGTGCCATCGCCCTAGCGGGAGGGAAACGCGAGCAGTACTTC. Its translation: CAIALAGGKREQYF. The V gene is TRBV10-3, the J gene TRBJ2-7, with TRBD2 matching over 12 bases. Germline trimming cut 8 bases from V and 6 bases from J; bases unmatched to any gene: 8. Germline CDR1 is ENHRY and CDR2 is SYGVKD. This CDR3 region has 14 residues.

This clonotype has a count of ten or more. The CDR3 DNA is TGTGCCAGCAGCCCGACCTCGGGTGAGCAGTTCTTC. This codes for CASSPTSGEQFF. V is TRBV3-1 and J is TRBJ2-1; D unclear. The V end lost 4 bases, the J end lost 9 bases, and 10 bases lay between the germline ends. This CDR3 contains 12 residues. Per the germline V gene, CDR1 is LGHDT and CDR2 is YNNKEL (reference sequence).

The chain couples TRBV15 to TRBJ2-4; 9 nucleotides align to TRBD1. The CDR3 loop spans 14 amino acids. Germline V lookup: CDR1 LNHNV, CDR2 YYDKDF (reference sequence). V dropped 4 bases and J dropped 8; count of bases not matched to a gene: 6. The CDR3 loop reads CATSTMDRGDIQYF. Here the CDR3 DNA reads TGTGCCACCAGCACTATGGACAGGGGAGACATTCAGTACTTC.

This clonotype has just a few counts. The chain combines TRBV4-2 with TRBJ2-7, with 10 bases fitting TRBD2. Unmatched junction bases numbered 13, after V lost 5 bases and J lost 6 bases. Germline V gives CDR1 LGHNA, CDR2 YNFKEQ. The CDR3 length is 16 residues. The CDR3 region is CASSYATGTSVVEQYF. Here the CDR3 DNA reads TGTGCCAGCAGCTACGCTACCGGGACTAGCGTAGTCGAGCAGTACTTC.

This clonotype has only a few counts. V gene TRBV11-1 combines with J gene TRBJ2-3, with 11 positions matching TRBD1. Trimming at V came to 5 bases and at J to 4 bases, leaving 23 bases not matched to a gene. The CDR3 has 21 amino acids. CDR1 and CDR2 (germline): SGHAT, FQDESV (reference sequence). CDR3 sequence: CASSLRPLWTGGESKADTQYF. CDR3 sequence (DNA): TGTGCCAGCAGCCTAAGGCCCCTCTGGACAGGGGGCGAGTCCAAAGCAGATACGCAGTATTTT.

This clonotype came up many times. This chain uses TRBV6-2 or TRBV6-3 with TRBJ2-1; D possibly corresponds to TRBD1 (6 bases). The CDR3 loop spans 13 amino acids. Germline CDR1 is MNHEY and CDR2 is SVGEGT. V was trimmed by 8 bases and J by 2 bases, leaving 10 bases between them. CDR3 bases: TGTGCCAGCCAGGACAGTGCCTACAATGAGCAGTTCTTC. This translates into CASQDSAYNEQFF.

This chain connects TRBV7-8 to TRBJ2-3; the D is unclear. V lost 5 bases, J lost 6 bases, and 18 bases lay in between. The CDR3 is 15 residues long. CDR1 SGHVS and CDR2 FQNEAQ come from the germline V gene. CDR3 sequence (DNA): TGTGCCAGCAGCCTAATAGATTCGCGGTACGATACGCAGTATTTT. This translates into CASSLIDSRYDTQYF.

The sample holds a few counts of this clonotype. CDR3 in DNA: TGTGCCAGCACACCCACAGTTGGAGGGGGCTCCTACGAGCAGTACTTC. Protein product: CASTPTVGGGSYEQYF. The J gene is TRBJ2-7, the V gene TRBV28; D might be TRBD1 or TRBD2, each matching 6 bases. The CDR3 spans 16 residues. Germline V gene lookup returns CDR1 MDHEN and CDR2 SYDVKM. V was cut by 7 bases and J by 0 bases, with 19 bases left in between.

The CDR3 nucleotides read TGCAGTGCTAGCGGAGCCCAGAAGTATACGCAGTATTTT. This sequence encodes CSASGAQKYTQYF. This chain links TRBV20-1 with TRBJ2-3; unclear D gene. Between the trimmed V and J ends, which lost 3 bases and 7 bases, there was a span of 14 bases. This CDR3 region has 13 residues. The V gene's germline CDR1 is DFQATT and CDR2 SNEGSKA (reference sequence).

The rearrangement links TRBV5-4 to TRBJ2-3; 7 positions agree with TRBD2. Germline CDR1 is SGHNT and CDR2 is YYREEE (reference sequence). This CDR3 spans 17 amino acids. The ends lost 0 bases at V and 0 bases at J; junction bases unmatched: 7. CDR3 loop: CASSLGGGFSSTDTQYF. The CDR3 nucleotides are TGTGCCAGCAGCTTGGGCGGGGGATTCTCTAGCACAGATACGCAGTATTTT. Combining the CDR3 with reference TRBV5-4 and TRBJ2-3 gives the whole variable domain ETGVTQSPTHLIKTRGQQVTLRCSSQSGHNTVSWYQQALGQGPQFIFQYYREEENGRGNFPPRFSGLQFPNYSSELNVNALELDDSALYLCASSLGGGFSSTDTQYFGPGTRLTVL.

The rearrangement joins TRBV29-1 to TRBJ2-5, with D perhaps being TRBD1 or TRBD2 (5 bases each). In germline, CDR1 is SQVTM, CDR2 ANQGSEA. The CDR3 covers 11 residues. V was shortened by 4 bases and J by 9 bases, with 12 bases between the two germline ends. The CDR3 reads CSVAHLGAQYF. For the CDR3, the DNA is TGCAGCGTTGCCCATCTGGGGGCCCAGTACTTC.

CDR3 DNA sequence: TGCAGTGCTAAACAGGGAGTGGATCAGCCCCAGCATTTT. It yields the protein CSAKQGVDQPQHF. The chain has TRBV20-1 and TRBJ1-5; tentative D call: TRBD1 (6 bases). The V end was cut by 4 bases, the J end by 5 bases, with 12 bases between. Germline V gene data show CDR1 as DFQATT and CDR2 as SNEGSKA (reference sequence). There are 13 residues in the CDR3.

This clonotype was seen a handful of times. The genes are TRBV5-6 and TRBJ1-2; D remains ambiguous. Per germline, CDR1 SGHDT and CDR2 YYEEEE. The ends were cut back, 6 bases at V and 4 bases at J, with 16 bases in the middle. The CDR3 extends over 14 amino acids. For the CDR3, the DNA is TGTGCCAGCACCCGTAGGCCGGGGTTCTATGGCTACACCTTC. Protein: CASTRRPGFYGYTF.

V gene TRBV12-3 or TRBV12-4 combines with J gene TRBJ1-1; 9 nucleotides agree with TRBD1. V shed 0 bases, J shed 0 bases, and the junction held 2 bases outside the gene matches. CDR3 size: 16 residues. The CDR3 loop is CASSLATGGMNTEAFF. In nucleotides, the CDR3 is TGTGCCAGCAGTTTAGCGACAGGGGGAATGAACACTGAAGCTTTCTTT.

This clonotype was detected a few times. The rearrangement joins TRBV7-8 to TRBJ2-4; D possibly corresponds to TRBD1 (6 bases). The CDR3 contains 15 residues. V was pared by 1 base and J by 2 bases, with 9 bases between. Germline V gene data show CDR1 as SGHVS and CDR2 as FQNEAQ. CDR3 bases: TGTGCCAGCAGCTTAGGGCAGGGGCCCAAAAACATTCAGTACTTC. Encoded protein: CASSLGQGPKNIQYF. The full variable domain, rest sourced from reference TRBV7-8 and TRBJ2-4, is GAGVSQSPRYKVAKRGQDVALRCDPISGHVSLFWYQQALGQGPEFLTYFQNEAQLDKSGLPSDRFFAERPEGSVSTLKIQRTQQEDSAVYLCASSLGQGPKNIQYFGAGTRLSVL.

J is TRBJ2-2 and V is TRBV6-2 or TRBV6-3; weak D call: TRBD1 (8 bases). V lost 6 bases and J lost 3, with 14 bases in between. The germline V gene encodes CDR1 MNHEY and CDR2 SVGEGT. The CDR3 totals 15 residues. Here the CDR3 DNA reads TGTGCCAGCAGGGGGGGGACAGGTGACACCGGGGAGCTGTTTTTT. It specifies CASRGGTGDTGELFF.

The table lists this clonotype with many counts. The chain is built from TRBV11-2 and TRBJ2-3; maybe TRBD2 (5 bases). The CDR3 contains 14 residues. The V end was cut by 3 bases, the J end by 5 bases, with 12 bases between. Germline V gives CDR1 SGHAT, CDR2 FQNNGV. The CDR3 region is CASSFVGARDTQYF. For the CDR3, the DNA is TGTGCCAGCAGCTTCGTGGGAGCAAGAGATACGCAGTATTTT.

The chain recombines TRBV12-3 or TRBV12-4 with TRBJ1-5, with D unclear. Trimming removed 6 bases from V and 4 bases from J, with 10 bases in between. The CDR3 is 13 residues long. The CDR3 nucleotides read TGTGCCAGCAGGTCGGTCTGGAATCAGCCCCAGCATTTT. As protein: CASRSVWNQPQHF.

The chain recombines TRBV3-1 with TRBJ1-1, with D possibly being TRBD1 (5 bases). Trimming cost V 0 bases and J 4 bases, with 15 bases left between them. Germline-derived CDR1 and CDR2 are LGHDT and YNNKEL (reference sequence). The CDR3 sequence is 16 residues long. This CDR3 reads CASSQDVGARSTEAFF. The CDR3, as DNA: TGTGCCAGCAGCCAAGATGTCGGGGCGCGGAGCACTGAAGCTTTCTTT.

This clonotype was seen more than once but under ten times. The rearrangement uses TRBV7-8 and TRBJ2-7; D may match TRBD1 or TRBD2 (6 bases each). V was trimmed by 1 base and J by 3 bases, leaving 13 bases between them. The CDR3 runs 15 residues. Germline V lookup: CDR1 SGHVS, CDR2 FQNEAQ. The CDR3 DNA follows: TGTGCCAGCAGCTTAGGAAGAGGGGGGTTCTACGAGCAGTACTTC. Residues: CASSLGRGGFYEQYF.

The rearrangement links TRBV28 to TRBJ2-2; D might be TRBD2 (5 bases). This CDR3 is built from 17 residues. The V gene's germline CDR1 is MDHEN and CDR2 SYDVKM. V dropped 2 bases and J dropped 4 bases, with 17 bases sitting between them. The CDR3 here is CASSLEDTRGITGELFF. CDR3 nucleotides: TGTGCCAGCAGTTTAGAGGATACTAGAGGGATCACCGGGGAGCTGTTTTTT.

This clonotype appeared a few times. This chain joins TRBV3-1 and TRBJ1-3; no firm D call. V gave up 1 base and J gave up 4 bases, with 8 bases separating them. This CDR3 contains 14 residues. The V gene's germline CDR1 is LGHDT and CDR2 YNNKEL (reference sequence). The CDR3 protein is CASSQVRSGNTIYF. The CDR3 bases are TGTGCCAGCAGCCAAGTCCGGTCCGGAAACACCATATATTTT.

The chain recombines TRBV9 with TRBJ2-7; no clear D. Germline CDR1 SGDLS, CDR2 YYNGEE. Trimming stripped 3 bases from V and 2 bases from J, with 15 bases between. The CDR3 is 15 residues long. The CDR3 DNA is TGTGCCAGCAGCGCCAGTAGATTTCCTACCTACGAGCAGTACTTC. This sequence encodes CASSASRFPTYEQYF.

This clonotype was seen many times. The chain recombines TRBV12-3 or TRBV12-4 with TRBJ2-7, with 7 bases that match TRBD2. V was pared by 2 bases and J by 7 bases, with 5 bases of the junction left unmatched. The CDR3 length is 13 residues. In nucleotides, the CDR3 is TGTGCCAGCAGTTTACTGGGGCGGGGGGAGCAGTACTTC. Its translation: CASSLLGRGEQYF.

This clonotype has at least ten counts. The CDR3 loop reads CASSWDRGHTGELFF. CDR3 nucleotide sequence: TGTGCCAGCAGCTGGGACAGGGGGCACACCGGGGAGCTGTTTTTT. The chain carries TRBV12-3 or TRBV12-4 and TRBJ2-2; 12 bases are a match to TRBD1. Trimming cost V 6 bases and J 3 bases; bases outside gene matches: 2. This CDR3 is 15 amino acids long.